Presented here are 15 T cell receptor beta chains from one specimen sequenced in a study of T cells after yellow fever vaccination (dated by TCRdb to between 2017 and 2020). The treatment or condition label here, explained by the study, means: live attenuated yellow fever vaccine strain. The library was prepared using 5' RACE. Sequencing was performed on an Illumina NovaSeq 6000. Using fastp at Q25 and MiXCR, TCRdb reprocessed the public reads and kept productive beta chains. For every CDR3 protein sequence, its rows merge into one entry that carries the most common genes and DNA. The sample table lists about 99,000 distinct CDR3 sequences, around 5.5% of them with a count of one. Of the sample, 35% to 45% is held by the ten largest clones. The input for sequencing was CD8+ T cells sorted from PBMCs, taken 10 days after the yellow fever booster vaccination. The source is a man younger than 35 who received the YFV17D yellow fever vaccine.

The genes are TRBV4-2 and TRBJ1-2; TRBD1 is a possible D gene (6 bases). The germline gives CDR1 LGHNA, CDR2 YNFKEQ. The CDR3 loop spans 14 amino acids. The V and J ends lost 1 base and 6 bases respectively, with 12 bases between them. CDR3 nucleotides: TGTGCCAGCAGCCAAGGTTCGGGGGGCAATGGCTACACCTTC. It specifies CASSQGSGGNGYTF.

The chain links TRBV19 to TRBJ2-1; TRBD2 agrees at 8 bases. CDR1 LNHDA and CDR2 SQIVND come from the germline V gene (reference sequence). The ends lost 5 bases at V and 5 bases at J; junction bases unmatched: 8. CDR3 length equals 15 residues. The CDR3 loop is CASSYSGGIHNEQFF. CDR3 in DNA: TGTGCCAGTAGTTACAGCGGGGGTATCCACAATGAGCAGTTCTTC.

In this sample, this clonotype turned up a few times. The chain couples TRBV5-6 to TRBJ2-3; the D is unclear. The CDR3 has 11 residues. Per germline, CDR1 SGHDT and CDR2 YYEEEE. V was trimmed by 3 bases and J by 6 bases, leaving 5 bases between them. This CDR3 is CASSWSDTQYF. CDR3 nucleotides: TGTGCCAGCAGCTGGTCTGATACGCAGTATTTT.

The V gene is TRBV6-2 or TRBV6-3, the J gene TRBJ2-1; TRBD2 matches 8 bases. Germline CDR1 MNHEY, CDR2 SVGEGT. The CDR3 has 17 amino acids. V trimming: 5 bases; J trimming: 4 bases; junction bases outside the gene matches: 13. The CDR3 bases are TGTGCCAGCAGTCCCCTGTTACGGGGGGGCCGATACAATGAGCAGTTCTTC. Translation: CASSPLLRGGRYNEQFF.

V and J are TRBV12-3 or TRBV12-4 and TRBJ2-1; a weak D match, TRBD2 (5 bases). The CDR3 loop spans 15 amino acids. The V end was cut by 3 bases, the J end by 1 base, with 10 bases between. The CDR3 DNA is TGTGCCAGCAGTTTCCCTTCGGGGTCCTACAATGAGCAGTTCTTC. It yields the protein CASSFPSGSYNEQFF.

This clonotype has more than one count but fewer than ten. The chain is built from TRBV4-3 and TRBJ1-2; no clear D gene. Germline V gives CDR1 LGHNA, CDR2 YSLEER. The CDR3 length is 17 residues. Trimming cost V 1 base and J 4 bases, with 19 bases left between them. DNA of the CDR3: TGCGCCAGCAGCCAAGGGGCAGAGTCACTCCGTGGCTATGGCTACACCTTC. It translates to CASSQGAESLRGYGYTF.

Remarks on this clonotype: Compared with germline, one end of the junction differs, possibly owing to a read error. The V and J genes are TRBV27 and TRBJ1-1, with 8 bases that match TRBD1. The CDR3 has 14 amino acids. Germline V gene data show CDR1 as MNHEY and CDR2 as SMNVEV (reference sequence). The CDR3 bases are TGTGCCAGCAATAGACAGGGGTGGAACTCTGAAGCTTTCTTT. This encodes CASNRQGWNSEAFF.

The chain uses TRBV29-1 and TRBJ2-5, with 8 bases aligning to TRBD2. The V and J ends lost 3 bases and 0 bases, in that order; junction bases with no gene match: 3. The CDR3 is made up of 14 amino acids. Per germline, CDR1 SQVTM and CDR2 ANQGSEA. CDR3 sequence reads: CSVDPLADQETQYF. The CDR3 coding sequence is TGCAGCGTTGACCCACTAGCGGACCAAGAGACCCAGTACTTC.

This clonotype turned up a few times. This chain uses TRBV6-5 with TRBJ2-2, with a weak D call TRBD1 (5 bases). Germline loops: CDR1 MNHEY, CDR2 SVGAGI. V lost 7 bases and J 6 bases, leaving 12 bases between the germline ends. The CDR3 loop spans 13 amino acids. CDR3 nucleotides: TGTGCCAGCACCCGAGCAGGGTCCGGGGAGCTGTTTTTT. It codes for CASTRAGSGELFF.

This chain joins TRBV9 and TRBJ2-1; D may correspond to TRBD1 or TRBD2 (6 bases each). This CDR3 is 15 amino acids long. V shed 2 bases and J shed 5 bases, with 14 bases lying between them. Germline-derived CDR1 and CDR2 are SGDLS and YYNGEE. In DNA, the CDR3 is TGTGCCAGCAGCGTGGGGGGCGGGGTCCACAATGAGCAGTTCTTC. Translating gives CASSVGGGVHNEQFF.

The DNA of the CDR3 is TGTGCCAGCAGCCACCACAGGGGACTGAACACTGAAGCTTTCTTT. It translates to CASSHHRGLNTEAFF. J is TRBJ1-1 and V is TRBV7-9, with 7 bases aligning to TRBD1. V lost 5 bases and J lost 0; bases outside the gene matches: 6. The CDR3 spans 15 residues. Germline V CDR1 and CDR2: SEHNR, FQNEAQ (reference sequence).

The sample holds a few counts of this clonotype. The chain carries TRBV6-5 and TRBJ2-1; the D gene is possibly TRBD1 (7 bases). With 0 bases removed from V and 2 bases from J, the gap between germline ends came to 8 bases. CDR1 MNHEY and CDR2 SVGAGI come from the germline V gene. This CDR3 is built from 15 residues. The CDR3 loop is CASSYSRGAYNEQFF. DNA for the CDR3: TGTGCCAGCAGTTACTCCAGGGGGGCCTACAATGAGCAGTTCTTC.

In its sample, this clonotype was seen many times. The chain combines TRBV7-9 with TRBJ2-5; maybe TRBD1 (5 bases). The CDR3 sequence is 15 residues long. Per the germline V gene, CDR1 is SEHNR and CDR2 is FQNEAQ (reference sequence). Deletions cut 2 bases from V and 1 base from J, with 11 bases between. DNA of the CDR3: TGTGCCAGCAGCTTACCTGAGCAGGGCCAAGAGACCCAGTACTTC. It is translated as CASSLPEQGQETQYF.

This clonotype was observed a few times. The V and J genes are TRBV4-3 and TRBJ2-2; TRBD2 is a possible D gene (7 bases). The CDR3 is 15 residues long. Germline CDR1 LGHNA, CDR2 YSLEER. Trimming took off 4 bases at V and 4 bases at J, with 13 bases between the two ends. CDR3 protein: CASSPGGPGTGELFF. For the CDR3, the DNA is TGCGCCAGCAGCCCGGGGGGCCCGGGCACCGGGGAGCTGTTTTTT.

This clonotype was recorded many times. The rearrangement joins TRBV4-1 to TRBJ1-1, with 9 bases fitting TRBD1. This CDR3 comprises 19 residues. The germline V gene encodes CDR1 MGHRA and CDR2 YSYEKL. Losses at the gene ends were 1 base for V and 0 bases for J; bases not matched to a gene: 12. CDR3: CASSQARDREPPMNTEAFF. CDR3 in DNA: TGCGCCAGCAGCCAAGCGAGGGACAGGGAGCCTCCGATGAACACTGAAGCTTTCTTT.